Listed below are T cell receptor beta chains from one sample, sequenced in a study of beta chain features in type 1 diabetes. Only in-frame clones appear in the TCRdb table, and some are missing; sequencing was by immunoSEQ multiplex PCR. The sample carries 600,000 to 750,000 clones, 9.5% to 15% recorded once. The sequenced material came from naive CD4+ T cells from blood. These receptors were collected from a man aged 25 to 45 with type 1 diabetes. Both conserved end residues are part of each CDR3. The order of the fields is J gene, D gene, clone size, V gene, CDR3 protein, CDR3 DNA. D genes are given only for firm matches. For some rows the clone size is stated as once, few or many, or as a class when expanded; others skip it.

TRBJ2-5 | TRBD2 | few | TRBV11-2 | CASSLSGGHQETQYF | TGTGCCAGCAGCCTTAGCGGGGGCCACCAAGAGACCCAGTACTTC
TRBJ2-5 | NA | NA | TRBV5-1 | CASSLGQTQETQYF | TGCGCCAGCAGCTTGGGTCAGACACAAGAGACCCAGTACTTC
TRBJ2-2 | NA | NA | TRBV29-1 | CSVRKNTGELFF | TGCAGCGTGAGGAAGAACACCGGGGAGCTGTTTTTT
TRBJ1-2 | NA | NA | TRBV7-9 | CASSLSPTPGGYTF | TGTGCCAGCAGCTTGAGTCCCACCCCGGGCGGCTACACCTTC
TRBJ2-5 | NA | few | TRBV30 | CAWSVGGAGETQYF | TGTGCCTGGAGTGTAGGCGGGGCCGGGGAGACCCAGTACTTC
TRBJ2-2 | NA | few | TRBV7-9 | CASSFQANTGELFF | TGTGCCAGCAGCTTTCAAGCGAACACCGGGGAGCTGTTTTTT
TRBJ1-1 | NA | NA | TRBV6-5 | CASRPYGTNTEAFF | TGTGCCAGCAGACCTTACGGGACGAACACTGAAGCTTTCTTT
TRBJ2-3 | NA | NA | TRBV15 | CATSRGKPDTQYF | TGTGCCACCAGCAGAGGCAAACCAGATACGCAGTATTTT
TRBJ2-7 | NA | NA | TRBV9 | CASSVAPGRGEQYF | TGTGCCAGCAGCGTAGCGCCAGGCCGGGGTGAGCAGTACTTC
TRBJ2-6 | NA | few | TRBV11-2 | CASSLDRGAGANVLTF | TGTGCCAGCAGCTTAGATCGAGGGGCTGGGGCCAACGTCCTGACTTTC
TRBJ2-3 | NA | few | TRBV7-9 | CASSSTREVADTQYF | TGTGCCAGCAGTTCCACAAGGGAGGTTGCAGATACGCAGTATTTT
TRBJ1-1 | NA | few | TRBV7-9 | CASSLGGRTEAFF | TGTGCCAGCAGCTTAGGAGGGAGAACTGAAGCTTTCTTT
TRBJ2-1 | NA | NA | TRBV9 | CASSARDPAYNEQFF | TGTGCCAGCAGCGCACGGGACCCGGCGTACAATGAGCAGTTCTTC
TRBJ2-2 | TRBD1 | few | TRBV2 | CASRDRAETGELFF | TGTGCCAGCCGGGACAGGGCTGAGACCGGGGAGCTGTTTTTT
TRBJ1-5 | TRBD1 | NA | TRBV7-2 | CASSWTGTGKQPQHF | TGTGCCAGCAGCTGGACCGGGACAGGGAAACAGCCCCAGCATTTT
TRBJ2-2 | NA | few | TRBV19 | CASTNTPEANTGELFF | TGTGCCAGTACCAATACCCCGGAGGCGAACACCGGGGAGCTGTTTTTT
TRBJ1-5 | NA | few | TRBV19 | CASSIIGREAHQPQHF | TGTGCCAGTAGTATAATAGGCAGGGAGGCCCATCAGCCCCAGCATTTT
TRBJ2-1 | TRBD2 | few | TRBV27 | CASSLGASGAYEQFF | TGTGCCAGCAGTTTGGGAGCTAGCGGGGCTTATGAGCAGTTCTTC
TRBJ1-2 | NA | NA | TRBV2 | CASRTSVGYTF | TGTGCCAGCCGGACCTCGGTGGGCTACACCTTC